Listed here is a single T cell receptor beta chain. Method: immunoSEQ multiplex PCR; TCRdb's copy keeps in-frame clones and lacks some. This sample has fewer than 15,000 clones, with just under 95% found just once. This CDR3 region has 16 residues. CDR1 is MDHEN and CDR2 is SYDVKM in the germline V gene. V was pared by 3 bases and J by 3 bases, with 15 bases between. The record originates from a study of technical replicates of blood from a few donors. V usage is TRBV28 and J usage is TRBJ1-3; D may be TRBD1 (6 bases). This TCR was recovered from a human donor in good health. Material: PBMCs. The CDR3 DNA reads as TGTGCCAGCAGTTTGGGGGGGCCGGGTTTTGGAAACACCATATATTTT. Its translation is CASSLGGPGFGNTIYF.